The clone carrying this TCR beta chain appeared a few times. Its target is not known. The CDR3 loop spans 16 amino acids. V trimming: 3 bases; J trimming: 4 bases; junction bases outside the gene matches: 6. The germline CDR1 and CDR2 sequences are MGHRA and YSYEKL. The study reverse transcribed the entire isolated RNA, so it sequenced expressed TCRB transcripts. Sequenced by immunoSEQ multiplex PCR; TCRdb stores in-frame clones only, minus some. The table has tens of thousands of clones, under 60% seen once. These data belong to a study of beta chain features in type 1 diabetes. The study's findings and limits: In every one of the four CD4+ subsets, TCRB CDR3s were moderately but significantly shorter in Type 1 diabetes patients. Sampled from patients, naive, central memory and Treg TCRB repertoires appeared more similar than those sampled from healthy donors.

The chain recombines TRBV4-1 with TRBJ1-5; 10 nucleotides match TRBD1. Sequenced material: Tregs from blood. The receptor's source is a woman aged 40 to 55 with type 1 diabetes. The CDR3 nucleotides are TGCGCCAGCAGCCAGGGACAGGGGACAGGAAATCAGCCCCAGCATTTT. Translating it yields CASSQGQGTGNQPQHF.